This T cell receptor (beta chain) was recovered during a study of T cell clones after liver transplantation. Repertoires were generated with immunoSEQ multiplex PCR, while TCRdb's copy carries only in-frame clones and drops some. The sample lists 50,000 to 55,000 clones; more than 65% were seen once. The CDR3 covers 14 residues. Trimming shortened V by 3 bases and J by 5 bases, and 14 bases separated the two germline ends. CDR1 is SGHAT, CDR2 FQNNGV, per germline. This chain joins TRBV11-2 and TRBJ2-7, with D tentatively TRBD1 or TRBD2 (5 bases each). This clonotype was obtained from a human patient who received a liver transplant. Certain T cells may be donor cells from the graft. The source material was CD4+ T cells from blood, sampled 52 to 60 months after liver transplant. CDR3 protein: CASSFGTPSDEQYF. The DNA of the CDR3 is TGTGCCAGCAGCTTCGGGACCCCCTCGGACGAGCAGTACTTC. Filled out from reference TRBV11-2 and TRBJ2-7, the complete variable domain reads EAGVAQSPRYKIIEKRQSVAFWCNPISGHATLYWYQQILGQGPKLLIQFQNNGVVDDSQLPKDRFSAERLKGVDSTLKIQPAKLEDSAVYLCASSFGTPSDEQYFGPGTRLTVT.